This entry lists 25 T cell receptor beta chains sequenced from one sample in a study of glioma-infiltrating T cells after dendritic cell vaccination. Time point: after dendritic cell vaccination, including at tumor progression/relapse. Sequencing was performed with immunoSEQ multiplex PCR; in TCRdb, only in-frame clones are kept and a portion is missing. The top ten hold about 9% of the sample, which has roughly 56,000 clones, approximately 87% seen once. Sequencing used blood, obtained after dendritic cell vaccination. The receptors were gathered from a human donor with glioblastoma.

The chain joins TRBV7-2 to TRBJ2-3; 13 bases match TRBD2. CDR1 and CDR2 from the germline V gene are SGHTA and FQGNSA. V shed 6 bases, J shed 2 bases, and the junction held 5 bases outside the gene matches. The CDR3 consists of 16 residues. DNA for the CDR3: TGTGCCAGCAGTTTACTAGCGGGGGGGTACACAGATACGCAGTATTTT. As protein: CASSLLAGGYTDTQYF.

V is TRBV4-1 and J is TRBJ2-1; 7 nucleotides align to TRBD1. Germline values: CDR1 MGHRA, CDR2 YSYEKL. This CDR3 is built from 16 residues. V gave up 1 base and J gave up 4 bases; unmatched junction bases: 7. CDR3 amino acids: CASSQGSGGRYNEQFF. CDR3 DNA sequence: TGCGCCAGCAGCCAAGGATCAGGGGGACGGTACAATGAGCAGTTCTTC.

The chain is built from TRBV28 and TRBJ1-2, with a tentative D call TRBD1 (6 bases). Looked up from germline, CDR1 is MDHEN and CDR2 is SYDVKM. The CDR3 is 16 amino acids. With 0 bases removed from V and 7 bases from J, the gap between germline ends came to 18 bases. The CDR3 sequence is CASSLWGSWGPGGYTF. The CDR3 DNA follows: TGTGCCAGCAGTTTATGGGGGTCGTGGGGGCCCGGTGGCTACACCTTC.

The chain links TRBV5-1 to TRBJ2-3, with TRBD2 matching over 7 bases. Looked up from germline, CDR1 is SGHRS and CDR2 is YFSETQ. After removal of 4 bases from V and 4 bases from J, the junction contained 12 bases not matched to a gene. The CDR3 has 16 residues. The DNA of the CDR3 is TGCGCCAGCAGCCCCCTGGTACTAGCGCTGTCAGATACGCAGTATTTT. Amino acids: CASSPLVLALSDTQYF.

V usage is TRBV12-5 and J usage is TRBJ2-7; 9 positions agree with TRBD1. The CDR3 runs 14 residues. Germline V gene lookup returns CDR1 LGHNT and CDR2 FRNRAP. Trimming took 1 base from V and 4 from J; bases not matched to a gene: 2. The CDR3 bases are TGTGCTAGTGGTTTGGCCGGGACAGGGTACGAGCAGTACTTC. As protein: CASGLAGTGYEQYF.

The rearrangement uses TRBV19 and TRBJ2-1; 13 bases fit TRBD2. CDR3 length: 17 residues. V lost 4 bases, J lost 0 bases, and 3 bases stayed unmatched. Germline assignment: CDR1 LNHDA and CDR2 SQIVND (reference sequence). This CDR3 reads CASSTRTSGSSYNEQFF. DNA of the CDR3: TGTGCCAGTAGTACGCGGACTAGCGGGAGCTCCTACAATGAGCAGTTCTTC. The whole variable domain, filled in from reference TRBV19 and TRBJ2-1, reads DGGITQSPKYLFRKEGQNVTLSCEQNLNHDAMYWYRQDPGQGLRLIYYSQIVNDFQKGDIAEGYSVSREKKESFPLTVTSAQKNPTAFYLCASSTRTSGSSYNEQFFGPGTRLTVL.

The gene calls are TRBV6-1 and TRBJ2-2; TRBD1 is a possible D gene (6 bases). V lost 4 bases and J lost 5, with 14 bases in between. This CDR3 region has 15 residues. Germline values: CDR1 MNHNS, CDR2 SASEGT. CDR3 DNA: TGTGCCAGCAGTGTCCGGGACAAAAATACCGGGGAGCTGTTTTTT. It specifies CASSVRDKNTGELFF.

The CDR3 is CASSLLGTGNTGELFF. For the CDR3, the DNA is TGCGCCAGCAGTCTCCTCGGGACAGGGAACACCGGGGAGCTGTTTTTT. The chain carries TRBV10-2 and TRBJ2-2; 8 nucleotides match TRBD1. The CDR3 is 16 residues long. Trimming removed 5 bases from V and 1 base from J; junction bases left unmatched: 6. Germline CDR1 reads WSHSY; CDR2 reads SAAADI.

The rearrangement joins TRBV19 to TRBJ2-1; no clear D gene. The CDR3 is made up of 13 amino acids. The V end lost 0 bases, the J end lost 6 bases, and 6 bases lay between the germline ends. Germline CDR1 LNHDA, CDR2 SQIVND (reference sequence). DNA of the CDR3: TGTGCCAGTAGTATAGAGACTTCCAATGAGCAGTTCTTC. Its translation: CASSIETSNEQFF.

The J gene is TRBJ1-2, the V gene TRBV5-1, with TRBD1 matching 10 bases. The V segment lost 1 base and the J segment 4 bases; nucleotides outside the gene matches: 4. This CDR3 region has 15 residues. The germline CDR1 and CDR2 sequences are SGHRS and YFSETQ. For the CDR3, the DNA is TGCGCCAGCAGCTTGCTGAGGGACAGGGGCTATGGCTACACCTTC. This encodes CASSLLRDRGYGYTF.

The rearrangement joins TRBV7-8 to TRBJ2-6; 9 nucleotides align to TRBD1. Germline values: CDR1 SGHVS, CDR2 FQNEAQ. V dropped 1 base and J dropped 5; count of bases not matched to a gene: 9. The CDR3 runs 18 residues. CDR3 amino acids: CASSLERDRAGWANVLTF. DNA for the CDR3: TGTGCCAGCAGCTTAGAGCGGGACAGGGCCGGTTGGGCCAACGTCCTGACTTTC.

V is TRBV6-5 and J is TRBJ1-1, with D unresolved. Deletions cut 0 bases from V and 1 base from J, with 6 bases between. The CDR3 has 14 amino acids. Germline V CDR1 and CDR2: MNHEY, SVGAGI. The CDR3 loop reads CASSYSARNTEAFF. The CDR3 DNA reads TGTGCCAGCAGTTACTCGGCCAGGAACACTGAAGCTTTCTTT.

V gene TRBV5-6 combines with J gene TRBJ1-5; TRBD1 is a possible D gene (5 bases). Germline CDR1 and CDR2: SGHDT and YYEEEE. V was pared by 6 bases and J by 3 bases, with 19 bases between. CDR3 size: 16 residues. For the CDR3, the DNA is TGTGCCAGCAATTCCGGGGGGGGTGATTTCAATCAGCCCCAGCATTTT. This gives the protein CASNSGGGDFNQPQHF.

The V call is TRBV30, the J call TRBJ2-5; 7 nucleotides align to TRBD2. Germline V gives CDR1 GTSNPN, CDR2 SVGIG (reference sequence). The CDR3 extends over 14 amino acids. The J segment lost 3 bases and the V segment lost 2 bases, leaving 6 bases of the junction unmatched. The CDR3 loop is CAWSMRLAEETQYF. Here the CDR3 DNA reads TGTGCCTGGAGTATGCGACTAGCAGAAGAGACCCAGTACTTC.

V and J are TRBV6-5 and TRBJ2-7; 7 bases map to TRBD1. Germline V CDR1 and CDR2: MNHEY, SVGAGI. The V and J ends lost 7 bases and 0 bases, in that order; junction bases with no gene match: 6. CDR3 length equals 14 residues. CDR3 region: CASTRDSYSYEQYF. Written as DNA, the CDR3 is TGTGCCAGCACCCGGGACAGTTACTCCTACGAGCAGTACTTC.

CDR3 nucleotide sequence: TGTGCCAGCAGCTTAGGAACAGGGGGCACCTATGGCTACACCTTC. This translates into CASSLGTGGTYGYTF. The J gene is TRBJ1-2, the V gene TRBV7-6, with 9 bases that match TRBD1. The CDR3 runs to 15 residues. CDR1 is SGHVS, CDR2 FNYEAQ, per germline. Germline trimming cut 1 base from V and 4 bases from J; bases unmatched to any gene: 4.

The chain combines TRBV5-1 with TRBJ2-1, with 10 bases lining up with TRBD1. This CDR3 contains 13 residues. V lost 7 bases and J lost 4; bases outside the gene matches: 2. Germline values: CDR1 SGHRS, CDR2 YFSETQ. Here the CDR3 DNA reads TGCGCCAGCGGGACAGGGGAATACAATGAGCAGTTCTTC. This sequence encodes CASGTGEYNEQFF.

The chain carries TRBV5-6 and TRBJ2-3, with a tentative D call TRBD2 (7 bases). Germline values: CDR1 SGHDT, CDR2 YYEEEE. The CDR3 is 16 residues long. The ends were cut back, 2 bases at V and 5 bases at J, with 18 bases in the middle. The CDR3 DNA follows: TGTGCCAGCAGCTTTTGGCTAGGCGGGGGCATAGATACGCAGTATTTT. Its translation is CASSFWLGGGIDTQYF. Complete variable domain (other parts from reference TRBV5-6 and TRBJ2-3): DAGVTQSPTHLIKTRGQQVTLRCSPKSGHDTVSWYQQALGQGPQFIFQYYEEEERQRGNFPDRFSGHQFPNYSSELNVNALLLGDSALYLCASSFWLGGGIDTQYFGPGTRLTVL.

CDR3 region: CASSLVGQGTDTQYF. CDR3 coding DNA: TGTGCCAGCAGCTTAGTGGGACAGGGAACAGATACGCAGTATTTT. This sequence joins TRBV7-9 and TRBJ2-3, with TRBD1 matching over 9 bases. The CDR3 contains 15 residues. The V gene end was trimmed by 1 base and the J gene end by 3 bases; junction bases not matched to a gene: 2. Germline V CDR1 and CDR2: SEHNR, FQNEAQ (reference sequence). The full variable domain, rest sourced from reference TRBV7-9 and TRBJ2-3, is DTGVSQNPRHKITKRGQNVTFRCDPISEHNRLYWYRQTLGQGPEFLTYFQNEAQLEKSRLLSDRFSAERPKGSFSTLEIQRTEQGDSAMYLCASSLVGQGTDTQYFGPGTRLTVL.

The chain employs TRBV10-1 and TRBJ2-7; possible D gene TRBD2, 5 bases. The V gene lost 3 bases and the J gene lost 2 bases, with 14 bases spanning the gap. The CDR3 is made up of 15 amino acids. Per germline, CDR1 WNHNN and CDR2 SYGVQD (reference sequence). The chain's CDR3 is CASSDGVGKAYEQYF. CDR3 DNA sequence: TGCGCCAGCAGTGACGGGGTAGGGAAGGCCTACGAGCAGTACTTC.

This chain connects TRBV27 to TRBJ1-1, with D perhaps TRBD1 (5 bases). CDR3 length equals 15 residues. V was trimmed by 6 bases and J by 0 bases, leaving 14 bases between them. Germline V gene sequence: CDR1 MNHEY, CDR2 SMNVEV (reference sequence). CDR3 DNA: TGTGCCAGCAGGGTCAGGGCAGGGATGAACACTGAAGCTTTCTTT. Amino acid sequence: CASRVRAGMNTEAFF.

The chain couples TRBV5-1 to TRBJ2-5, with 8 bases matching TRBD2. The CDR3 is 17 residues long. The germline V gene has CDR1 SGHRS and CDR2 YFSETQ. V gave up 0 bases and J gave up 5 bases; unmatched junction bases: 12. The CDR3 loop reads CASSLEAGGTLGETQYF. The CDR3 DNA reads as TGCGCCAGCAGCTTGGAGGCGGGGGGAACCCTAGGGGAGACCCAGTACTTC. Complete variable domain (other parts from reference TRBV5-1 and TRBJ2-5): KAGVTQTPRYLIKTRGQQVTLSCSPISGHRSVSWYQQTPGQGLQFLFEYFSETQRNKGNFPGRFSGRQFSNSRSEMNVSTLELGDSALYLCASSLEAGGTLGETQYFGPGTRLLVL.

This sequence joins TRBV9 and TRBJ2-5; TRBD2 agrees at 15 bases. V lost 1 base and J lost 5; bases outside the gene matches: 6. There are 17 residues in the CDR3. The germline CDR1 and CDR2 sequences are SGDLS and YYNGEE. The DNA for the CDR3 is TGTGCCAGCAGCGTAAACTCGGGACTAGCGGGGGGTGAGACCCAGTACTTC. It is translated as CASSVNSGLAGGETQYF.

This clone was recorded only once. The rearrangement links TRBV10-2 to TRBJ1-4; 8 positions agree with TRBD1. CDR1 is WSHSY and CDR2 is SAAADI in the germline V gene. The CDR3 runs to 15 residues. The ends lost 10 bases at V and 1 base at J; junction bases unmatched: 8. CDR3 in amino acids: CATLQGAKTNEKLFF. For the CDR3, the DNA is TGCGCCACTCTCCAGGGGGCCAAAACTAATGAAAAACTGTTTTTT.

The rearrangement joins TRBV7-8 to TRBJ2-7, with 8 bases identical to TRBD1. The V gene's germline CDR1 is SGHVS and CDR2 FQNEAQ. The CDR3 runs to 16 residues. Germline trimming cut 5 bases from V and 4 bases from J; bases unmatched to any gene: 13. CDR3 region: CASSPGGGQGKYEQYF. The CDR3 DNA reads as TGTGCCAGCAGCCCAGGGGGCGGACAGGGTAAATACGAGCAGTACTTC.